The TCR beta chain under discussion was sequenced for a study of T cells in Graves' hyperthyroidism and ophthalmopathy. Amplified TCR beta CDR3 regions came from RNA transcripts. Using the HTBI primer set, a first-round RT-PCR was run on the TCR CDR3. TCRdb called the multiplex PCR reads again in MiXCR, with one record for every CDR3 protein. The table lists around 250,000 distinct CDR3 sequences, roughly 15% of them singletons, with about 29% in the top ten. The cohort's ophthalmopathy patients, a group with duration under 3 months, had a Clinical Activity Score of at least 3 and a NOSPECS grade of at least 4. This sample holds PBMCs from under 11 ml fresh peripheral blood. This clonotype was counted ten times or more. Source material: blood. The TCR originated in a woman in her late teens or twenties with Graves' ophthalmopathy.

CDR3 protein: CASSLGQGVEGYTF. CDR3 sequence (DNA): TGTGCCAGCAGCTTAGGACAGGGGGTTGAAGGCTACACCTTC. J is TRBJ1-2 and V is TRBV7-2; 9 positions match TRBD1. The germline V gene encodes CDR1 SGHTA and CDR2 FQGNSA. Trimming at V came to 1 base and at J to 8 bases, leaving 5 bases not matched to a gene. The CDR3 consists of 14 residues.